Following are 15 T cell receptor beta chains from one sample sequenced in a study of T cells in Graves' hyperthyroidism and ophthalmopathy. Amplification of TCR beta CDR3 regions used RNA as the template. A set of HTBI primers served as the primers for a first-round RT-PCR of the TCR CDR3. TCRdb re-derived calls from the multiplex PCR reads in MiXCR, one entry per CDR3 protein. Altogether 750,000 to 950,000 distinct CDR3 sequences are present, roughly 40% being singletons, with the ten largest covering more than 7%. Material: blood. These receptors were obtained from a man in his late teens or twenties with Graves' hyperthyroidism.

DNA for the CDR3: TGTGCCAGCATGTCAGGGGTCTCCTACGAGCAGTACTTC. As protein: CASMSGVSYEQYF. V usage is TRBV2 and J usage is TRBJ2-7, with D perhaps matching TRBD1 (6 bases). V gave up 7 bases and J gave up 0 bases, with 10 bases separating them. The germline CDR1 and CDR2 sequences are SNHLY and FYNNEI. This CDR3 comprises 13 residues. Full variable domain (remainder filled in from reference TRBV2 and TRBJ2-7): EPEVTQTPSHQVTQMGQEVILRCVPISNHLYFYWYRQILGQKVEFLVSFYNNEISEKSEIFDDQFSVERPDGSNFTLKIRSTKLEDSAMYFCASMSGVSYEQYFGPGTRLTVT.

This clonotype was detected only once. CDR3 sequence reads: CASSSYRTQETQYF. The CDR3 DNA is TGTGCCAGCAGCTCATACAGAACTCAAGAGACCCAGTACTTC. The J gene is TRBJ2-5, the V gene TRBV7-9; D unresolved. Germline-derived CDR1 and CDR2 are SEHNR and FQNEAQ (reference sequence). Trimming pared 4 bases from V and 2 bases from J, leaving 11 bases between. The CDR3 sequence is 14 residues long.

This clonotype was detected only a few times. This chain links TRBV7-6 with TRBJ2-7, with 11 bases that match TRBD2. The V gene end was trimmed by 5 bases and the J gene end by 3 bases; junction bases not matched to a gene: 6. This CDR3 comprises 15 residues. Per germline, CDR1 SGHVS and CDR2 FNYEAQ. DNA for the CDR3: TGTGCCAGCAGCCAATTACTAGCGGGAGACTACGAGCAGTACTTC. Its translation is CASSQLLAGDYEQYF.

The rearrangement joins TRBV20-1 to TRBJ2-7; 7 positions agree with TRBD2. Germline loops: CDR1 DFQATT, CDR2 SNEGSKA (reference sequence). The CDR3 has 17 residues. The junction had 20 bases not matched to a gene; V was cut back by 0 bases and J by 9 bases. The CDR3 reads CSARDLEAGDLHPGQYF. In DNA, the CDR3 is TGCAGTGCTAGAGACCTCGAGGCGGGAGATCTCCACCCTGGGCAGTACTTC.

The chain uses TRBV5-1 and TRBJ2-7, with D maybe TRBD1 (6 bases). Germline CDR1 is SGHRS and CDR2 is YFSETQ. Trimming pared 4 bases from V and 4 bases from J, leaving 21 bases between. The length of the CDR3 is 16 residues. CDR3 region: CASSQDMQGFPYEQYF. The CDR3 coding sequence is TGCGCCAGCAGCCAAGACATGCAGGGGTTTCCGTACGAGCAGTACTTC. Drawing the rest from reference TRBV5-1 and TRBJ2-7, the complete variable domain is KAGVTQTPRYLIKTRGQQVTLSCSPISGHRSVSWYQQTPGQGLQFLFEYFSETQRNKGNFPGRFSGRQFSNSRSEMNVSTLELGDSALYLCASSQDMQGFPYEQYFGPGTRLTVT.

In regard to this clonotype: One junction end does not reproduce the germline sequence, and a read error may be involved. This chain joins TRBV10-2 and TRBJ2-7, with 12 positions matching TRBD2. CDR3 length equals 14 residues. CDR1 and CDR2 (germline): WSHSY, SAAADI. The CDR3 sequence is CASSHTSGGYEQYF. DNA for the CDR3: TGTGCCAGCAGCCACACTAGCGGGGGGTACGAGCAGTACTTC.

To note about this clonotype: This may come from a read error, since a much larger clone is one base off. The J gene is TRBJ2-7, the V gene TRBV10-3; D is possibly TRBD2 (6 bases). This CDR3 is built from 14 residues. Germline V gene sequence: CDR1 ENHRY, CDR2 SYGVKD. V was shortened by 3 bases and J by 6 bases, with 15 bases between the two germline ends. CDR3 DNA: TGTGCCATCAGTGATTCGGGCGGGGCAGGCGAGCAGTACTTC. Its protein is CAISDSGGAGEQYF.

This clonotype has only a few counts. The V call is TRBV2, the J call TRBJ2-5; D is possibly TRBD2 (6 bases). Trimming removed 2 bases from V and 5 bases from J, with 12 bases in between. The germline V gene has CDR1 SNHLY and CDR2 FYNNEI. This CDR3 region has 14 residues. CDR3 nucleotide sequence: TGTGCCAGCAGTGAATCGGGAGTGCGGGAGACCCAGTACTTC. Its translation: CASSESGVRETQYF. Filled out from reference TRBV2 and TRBJ2-5, the complete variable domain reads EPEVTQTPSHQVTQMGQEVILRCVPISNHLYFYWYRQILGQKVEFLVSFYNNEISEKSEIFDDQFSVERPDGSNFTLKIRSTKLEDSAMYFCASSESGVRETQYFGPGTRLLVL.

This clonotype was seen at least ten times. J is TRBJ1-1 and V is TRBV7-2; unclear D gene. V was cut by 3 bases and J by 1 base, with 9 bases left in between. Per germline, CDR1 SGHTA and CDR2 FQGNSA. The CDR3 loop spans 14 amino acids. The CDR3 nucleotides read TGTGCCAGCAGCTTGACCGCGGCGAACACTGAAGCTTTCTTT. Translated: CASSLTAANTEAFF.

This clonotype was picked up many times. This chain links TRBV7-9 with TRBJ2-5; 12 bases match TRBD2. J gave up 4 bases and V 5 bases, and 8 bases lay outside the gene matches. This CDR3 contains 16 residues. The germline V gene encodes CDR1 SEHNR and CDR2 FQNEAQ (reference sequence). The chain's CDR3 is CASSPNRLAGAETQYF. DNA of the CDR3: TGTGCCAGCAGCCCCAACAGACTAGCGGGGGCAGAGACCCAGTACTTC.

This clonotype was seen more than once but under ten times. The chain links TRBV12-3 or TRBV12-4 to TRBJ1-3, with D hard to call. The CDR3 is 16 amino acids. The ends were cut back, 1 base at V and 6 bases at J, with 16 bases in the middle. DNA of the CDR3: TGTGCCAGCAGTTTAGTACCAGCGGGATACGAAAACACCATATATTTT. Protein product: CASSLVPAGYENTIYF.

This clonotype was seen only once. The V call is TRBV10-3, the J call TRBJ2-2, with 9 bases fitting TRBD2. CDR3 length equals 15 residues. With 4 bases clipped from V and 4 bases from J, the junction kept 4 bases outside the gene matches. CDR1 ENHRY and CDR2 SYGVKD come from the germline V gene. The CDR3 DNA sequence: TGTGCCATCAGTGCCGGGACTAGCCCCACCGGGGAGCTGTTTTTT. As protein: CAISAGTSPTGELFF.

This clonotype was seen repeatedly, ten times or more. V and J are TRBV12-3 or TRBV12-4 and TRBJ2-5; D possibly corresponds to TRBD2 (6 bases). V lost 5 bases and J lost 4, with 11 bases in between. This CDR3 comprises 13 residues. CDR3 nucleotide sequence: TGTGCCAGCAGTCCCCTGGGGGGAGAGACCCAGTACTTC. Amino acids: CASSPLGGETQYF.

The CDR3 nucleotides read TGCAGCGTTGAGGGCCCAGGCTACGAGCATTTT. Translation gives CSVEGPGYEHF. V is TRBV29-1 and J is TRBJ1-5; no clear D. Germline V lookup: CDR1 SQVTM, CDR2 ANQGSEA. The CDR3 is made up of 11 amino acids. Trimming pared 3 bases from V and 14 bases from J, leaving 14 bases between.

This clonotype has more than one count but fewer than ten. The genes are TRBV7-2 and TRBJ1-1; TRBD1 aligns across 8 bases. Germline trimming cut 5 bases from V and 4 bases from J; bases unmatched to any gene: 6. The length of the CDR3 is 14 residues. Per germline, CDR1 SGHTA and CDR2 FQGNSA. The CDR3 sequence is CASSDQTGVTEAFF. CDR3 in DNA: TGTGCCAGCAGCGACCAGACAGGGGTCACTGAAGCTTTCTTT.